This T cell receptor (beta chain) was identified during a study of T cells in Graves' hyperthyroidism and ophthalmopathy. Study results and limitations: Blood shared most expanded thyroid clonotypes above 0.001.

Concerning this clonotype: Its antigen remains unidentified.

TCR beta CDR3 regions were amplified from RNA transcripts. First-round RT-PCR with HTBI primers amplified the TCR CDR3 region. MiXCR was run by TCRdb on the multiplex PCR reads, yielding one entry per CDR3 protein. This table has around 300,000 distinct CDR3 sequences, roughly 13% appearing once. Deletions cut 0 bases from V and 2 bases from J, with 14 bases between. The CDR3 spans 16 residues. Per germline, CDR1 SEHNR and CDR2 FQNEAQ (reference sequence). The sequence was collected from a woman between 35 and 50 years old with Graves' hyperthyroidism. The chain couples TRBV7-9 to TRBJ2-7; possibly TRBD1 or TRBD2 for D (5 bases each). Sample: blood. CDR3 sequence reads: CASSLARGRDTYEQYF. In DNA form, the CDR3 reads TGTGCCAGCAGCTTAGCGAGGGGACGGGATACCTACGAGCAGTACTTC.